Listed below are T cell receptor beta chains from one sample, sequenced in a study of T cells after yellow fever vaccination. TCRdb called the 5' RACE reads again in MiXCR, with one record for every CDR3 protein. The sample lists hundreds of thousands of distinct CDR3 sequences; more than 9% were seen once. The sequencing used PBMCs, collected on the day of the yellow fever booster vaccination. These receptors all come from a man between 25 and 39 years old who received the YFV17D yellow fever vaccine. Each CDR3 is given with its conserved first and last residue. A D gene is named only where the DNA matches it firmly. The size of a clone is reported for some rows only, either as once, few or many, or as a class for expanded clones.

j_gene: TRBJ2-5
d_gene: NA
abundance: many
v_gene: TRBV29-1
CDR3nt: TGCAGCGTTGAAGGAGAGACCCAGTACTTC
CDR3aa: CSVEGETQYF

j_gene: TRBJ2-7
d_gene: NA
abundance: many
v_gene: TRBV5-1
CDR3nt: TGCGCCAGCAGCTTTGGTCACGAGCAGTACTTC
CDR3aa: CASSFGHEQYF

j_gene: TRBJ2-1
d_gene: TRBD2
abundance: few
v_gene: TRBV7-6
CDR3nt: TGTGCCAGCAGCTTAGACCCTAGAACGGCGGGAGGACCCTACAATGAGCAGTTCTTC
CDR3aa: CASSLDPRTAGGPYNEQFF

j_gene: TRBJ2-5
d_gene: NA
abundance: many
v_gene: TRBV10-3
CDR3nt: TGTGCCATCAGTGAGTTCGGAGGAGAGACCCAGTACTTC
CDR3aa: CAISEFGGETQYF

j_gene: TRBJ2-7
d_gene: NA
abundance: NA
v_gene: TRBV7-2
CDR3nt: TGTGCCAGCACCATGGACAGAACCTACGAGCAGTACTTC
CDR3aa: CASTMDRTYEQYF

j_gene: TRBJ2-7
d_gene: NA
abundance: many
v_gene: TRBV7-8
CDR3nt: TGTGCCAGCAGCTTTTCTAGTTACTACGAGCAGTACTTC
CDR3aa: CASSFSSYYEQYF

j_gene: TRBJ2-5
d_gene: TRBD2
abundance: many
v_gene: TRBV18
CDR3nt: TGTGCCAGCTCCACTCTAGCGGAGGGGGAGACCCAGTACTTC
CDR3aa: CASSTLAEGETQYF

j_gene: TRBJ2-1
d_gene: TRBD1
abundance: few
v_gene: TRBV5-4
CDR3nt: TGTGCCAGCAGCGACTCCGGGACAGGGGGCTTTGAGCAGTTCTTC
CDR3aa: CASSDSGTGGFEQFF

j_gene: TRBJ2-2
d_gene: NA
abundance: NA
v_gene: TRBV4-3
CDR3nt: TGCGCCAGCAGCCAAGAACGATGGACCGGGGAGCTGTTTTTT
CDR3aa: CASSQERWTGELFF

j_gene: TRBJ2-2
d_gene: NA
abundance: NA
v_gene: TRBV13
CDR3nt: TGTGCCAGCAGCACAAGCGGGTACGCGAACACCGGGGAGCTGTTTTTT
CDR3aa: CASSTSGYANTGELFF

j_gene: TRBJ2-1
d_gene: NA
abundance: NA
v_gene: TRBV20-1
CDR3nt: TGCAGGGCAGGGGAGAACTCCTACAATGAGCAGTTCTTC
CDR3aa: CRAGENSYNEQFF

j_gene: TRBJ2-1
d_gene: NA
abundance: few
v_gene: TRBV14
CDR3nt: TGTGCCAGCAGACAAGCCAGGGGCTCTGGCAATGAGCAGTTCTTC
CDR3aa: CASRQARGSGNEQFF

j_gene: TRBJ2-1
d_gene: NA
abundance: few
v_gene: TRBV4-3
CDR3nt: TGCGCCAGCAGCCAATGGAGCAGCGGCTACAATGAGCAGTTCTTC
CDR3aa: CASSQWSSGYNEQFF

j_gene: TRBJ2-7
d_gene: TRBD2
abundance: NA
v_gene: TRBV20-1
CDR3nt: TGCAGTGCCCTCTCTACTAGCGGGAGTAGGTACGAGCAGTACTTC
CDR3aa: CSALSTSGSRYEQYF

j_gene: TRBJ2-3
d_gene: TRBD2
abundance: NA
v_gene: TRBV20-1
CDR3nt: TGCAGTGCTAGCCCGGCTAGCGGGATCACAGATACGCAGTATTTT
CDR3aa: CSASPASGITDTQYF

j_gene: TRBJ2-6
d_gene: NA
abundance: few
v_gene: TRBV29-1
CDR3nt: TGCAGCGTTGAAAATTCAGGACTGGCCTCTGGGGCCAACGTCCTGACTTTC
CDR3aa: CSVENSGLASGANVLTF

j_gene: TRBJ2-1
d_gene: TRBD2
abundance: NA
v_gene: TRBV4-2
CDR3nt: TGTGCCAGCAGTACCGGGACTAGCAGCAATGAGCAGTTCTTC
CDR3aa: CASSTGTSSNEQFF

j_gene: TRBJ2-3
d_gene: NA
abundance: NA
v_gene: TRBV27
CDR3nt: TGTGCCAGCAGTCCCCATCAGCTCACAGATACGCAGTATTTT
CDR3aa: CASSPHQLTDTQYF

j_gene: TRBJ2-1
d_gene: TRBD2
abundance: few
v_gene: TRBV15
CDR3nt: TGTGCCACCAGCAGAGATTTCGCGGGAGCCTACAATGAGCAGTTCTTC
CDR3aa: CATSRDFAGAYNEQFF

j_gene: TRBJ2-3
d_gene: TRBD2
abundance: NA
v_gene: TRBV9
CDR3nt: TGTGCCAGCAGCGAGAGCGGGAGGGTGACAGATACGCAGTATTTT
CDR3aa: CASSESGRVTDTQYF

j_gene: TRBJ2-5
d_gene: TRBD2
abundance: few
v_gene: TRBV29-1
CDR3nt: TGCAGCGTTGAGGGGGGGGAAGGGACCCAGTACTTC
CDR3aa: CSVEGGEGTQYF

j_gene: TRBJ2-7
d_gene: NA
abundance: few
v_gene: TRBV20-1
CDR3nt: TGCAGTGCTAAGGTGGCAGGGGCCTACGAGCAGTACTTC
CDR3aa: CSAKVAGAYEQYF

j_gene: TRBJ2-3
d_gene: NA
abundance: few
v_gene: TRBV7-2
CDR3nt: TGTGCCAGCAGCTACGGGGCGGTGGCAGATACGCAGTATTTT
CDR3aa: CASSYGAVADTQYF

j_gene: TRBJ2-3
d_gene: NA
abundance: few
v_gene: TRBV30
CDR3nt: TGTGCCTGCCGAGCTGGGGGAAGCACAGATACGCAGTATTTT
CDR3aa: CACRAGGSTDTQYF

j_gene: TRBJ1-2
d_gene: NA
abundance: few
v_gene: TRBV20-1
CDR3nt: TGCAGTGCTAGAGAGGCAGGGAGCTATGGCTACACCTTC
CDR3aa: CSAREAGSYGYTF

j_gene: TRBJ2-1
d_gene: TRBD1
abundance: few
v_gene: TRBV7-2
CDR3nt: TGTGCCAGCAGCCCCGGACAGGTTCGATCCTACAATGAGCAGTTCTTC
CDR3aa: CASSPGQVRSYNEQFF

j_gene: TRBJ1-3
d_gene: NA
abundance: NA
v_gene: TRBV20-1
CDR3nt: TGCAGTGCTAGTCTGGGGGGCCCTCAGTCTGGAAACACCATATATTTT
CDR3aa: CSASLGGPQSGNTIYF

j_gene: TRBJ2-5
d_gene: TRBD2
abundance: NA
v_gene: TRBV7-6
CDR3nt: TGTGCCAGCAGCTTAGGGGGGGGAGGCCCGGAGGTGACCCAGTACTTC
CDR3aa: CASSLGGGGPEVTQYF

j_gene: TRBJ2-2
d_gene: NA
abundance: few
v_gene: TRBV12-3/TRBV12-4
CDR3nt: TGTGCCAGCCAAACGAGGAACACCGGGGAGCTGTTTTTT
CDR3aa: CASQTRNTGELFF

j_gene: TRBJ2-7
d_gene: TRBD2
abundance: NA
v_gene: TRBV19
CDR3nt: TGTGCCAGTAGTATAAGCGGGACCCGCTACGAGCAGTACTTC
CDR3aa: CASSISGTRYEQYF

j_gene: TRBJ2-5
d_gene: TRBD2
abundance: NA
v_gene: TRBV7-9
CDR3nt: TGTGCCAGCAGCTTCCCGCAGCGGGAGGCCCGAGAGACCCAGTACTTC
CDR3aa: CASSFPQREARETQYF

j_gene: TRBJ2-5
d_gene: TRBD1
abundance: few
v_gene: TRBV15
CDR3nt: TGTGCCACTGGAGTGGGGACAGGGCAAAACGCAGAGACCCAGTACTTC
CDR3aa: CATGVGTGQNAETQYF

j_gene: TRBJ1-5
d_gene: NA
abundance: few
v_gene: TRBV7-8
CDR3nt: TGTGCCAGCAGCTTAGAATTGGCTCAGCCCCAGCATTTT
CDR3aa: CASSLELAQPQHF

j_gene: TRBJ1-1
d_gene: TRBD1
abundance: NA
v_gene: TRBV18
CDR3nt: TGTGCCAGCTCACCAAGTAAGGACAGGGGAAAAGGAACTGAAGCTTTCTTT
CDR3aa: CASSPSKDRGKGTEAFF

j_gene: TRBJ1-6
d_gene: NA
abundance: few
v_gene: TRBV6-5
CDR3nt: TGTGCCAGCAGGACCGTGACGACACCCCTCCACTTT
CDR3aa: CASRTVTTPLHF

j_gene: TRBJ2-1
d_gene: TRBD2
abundance: few
v_gene: TRBV20-1
CDR3nt: TGCAGTGCGCCGCCAGCGGGGCACCAGGGCTCCTACAATGAGCAGTTCTTC
CDR3aa: CSAPPAGHQGSYNEQFF

j_gene: TRBJ2-1
d_gene: TRBD2
abundance: few
v_gene: TRBV20-1
CDR3nt: TGCAGTGCCCAAGGTGGGCAAGGGACTAGCGGGAGGGCCCTTGCTTACAATGAGCAGTTCTTC
CDR3aa: CSAQGGQGTSGRALAYNEQFF

j_gene: TRBJ2-2
d_gene: TRBD2
abundance: few
v_gene: TRBV20-1
CDR3nt: TGCAGTGCTAGAGATCCGACTAGCGGTAACACCGGGGAGCTGTTTTTT
CDR3aa: CSARDPTSGNTGELFF

j_gene: TRBJ1-1
d_gene: NA
abundance: NA
v_gene: TRBV15
CDR3nt: TGTGCCACCAGCAGAGAAAGTACAGTGAACACTGAAGCTTTCTTT
CDR3aa: CATSRESTVNTEAFF

j_gene: TRBJ2-1
d_gene: TRBD2
abundance: NA
v_gene: TRBV29-1
CDR3nt: TGCAGCGTTGACTTCCCCCTAGCGGGAAGGGGGAATGAGCAGTTCTTC
CDR3aa: CSVDFPLAGRGNEQFF

j_gene: TRBJ2-7
d_gene: NA
abundance: NA
v_gene: TRBV7-9
CDR3nt: TGTGCCAGCAGCCTACGGGTAACCGAGCAGTACTTC
CDR3aa: CASSLRVTEQYF

j_gene: TRBJ1-5
d_gene: TRBD1
abundance: few
v_gene: TRBV6-2/TRBV6-3
CDR3nt: TGTGCCAGCAGTCTACAGGGGTGGGTAAGCAATCAGCCCCAGCATTTT
CDR3aa: CASSLQGWVSNQPQHF

j_gene: TRBJ1-1
d_gene: NA
abundance: NA
v_gene: TRBV20-1
CDR3nt: TGCAGTGCTAGAAGCCACACTGAAGCTTTCTTT
CDR3aa: CSARSHTEAFF

j_gene: TRBJ2-1
d_gene: NA
abundance: NA
v_gene: TRBV29-1
CDR3nt: TGCAGCGTTGTAAGTGCGGATGAGCAGTTCTTC
CDR3aa: CSVVSADEQFF

j_gene: TRBJ1-3
d_gene: NA
abundance: few
v_gene: TRBV3-1
CDR3nt: TGTGCCAGTGCGGATCTAGGAAACACCATATATTTT
CDR3aa: CASADLGNTIYF

j_gene: TRBJ1-6
d_gene: NA
abundance: NA
v_gene: TRBV19
CDR3nt: TGTGCCAGTAGCCCCGGACATTTTGATTCACCCCTCCACTTT
CDR3aa: CASSPGHFDSPLHF

j_gene: TRBJ2-1
d_gene: NA
abundance: few
v_gene: TRBV7-2
CDR3nt: TGTGCCAGCAGCATTGATAAGTTCCCTGAGCAGTTCTTC
CDR3aa: CASSIDKFPEQFF

j_gene: TRBJ1-4
d_gene: NA
abundance: few
v_gene: TRBV5-1
CDR3nt: TGCGCCAGCAGCTTGGGCCGGGACGCCTCCTTGTTTTTT
CDR3aa: CASSLGRDASLFF

j_gene: TRBJ1-2
d_gene: TRBD1
abundance: many
v_gene: TRBV5-1
CDR3nt: TGCGCCAGCAGCTTGGGACAGGGGCCGGCCGGCTACATCTTC
CDR3aa: CASSLGQGPAGYIF

j_gene: TRBJ2-1
d_gene: TRBD1
abundance: few
v_gene: TRBV4-1
CDR3nt: TGCGCCAGCAGCCAATCGGACAGGGTCAATGAGCAGTTCTTC
CDR3aa: CASSQSDRVNEQFF

j_gene: TRBJ1-1
d_gene: NA
abundance: NA
v_gene: TRBV6-1
CDR3nt: TGTGCCAGCCTGGACTGGGGGAACACTGAAGCTTTCTTT
CDR3aa: CASLDWGNTEAFF

j_gene: TRBJ2-7
d_gene: TRBD2
abundance: NA
v_gene: TRBV4-3
CDR3nt: TGCGCCAGCAGCCAAGCCAGCGGGGTACCCTCCTACGAGCAGTACTTC
CDR3aa: CASSQASGVPSYEQYF

j_gene: TRBJ2-3
d_gene: TRBD2
abundance: few
v_gene: TRBV11-2
CDR3nt: TGTGCCAGCAGCTTGGGTGCGGGAGCGGAGGATACGCAGTATTTT
CDR3aa: CASSLGAGAEDTQYF

j_gene: TRBJ1-3
d_gene: NA
abundance: NA
v_gene: TRBV7-9
CDR3nt: TGTGCCAGCTCTCTAAGGGGCCAACCCTCCTCTGGAAACACCATATATTTT
CDR3aa: CASSLRGQPSSGNTIYF

j_gene: TRBJ2-7
d_gene: TRBD2
abundance: few
v_gene: TRBV15
CDR3nt: TGTGCCACCAGCAGTACGACTAGCGGAACCTACGAGCAGTACTTC
CDR3aa: CATSSTTSGTYEQYF

j_gene: TRBJ2-1
d_gene: NA
abundance: many
v_gene: TRBV6-5
CDR3nt: TGTGCCAGCAGTTACTCGGAAGCGGGTGTCAATGAGCAGTTCTTC
CDR3aa: CASSYSEAGVNEQFF

j_gene: TRBJ2-4
d_gene: NA
abundance: NA
v_gene: TRBV7-2
CDR3nt: TGTGCCAGCAGCCCCTTATCCAAAAACATTCAGTACTTC
CDR3aa: CASSPLSKNIQYF

j_gene: TRBJ2-1
d_gene: TRBD2
abundance: NA
v_gene: TRBV20-1
CDR3nt: TGCAGTGCTAGTCTGGCGGGAGTTAATGAGCAGTTCTTC
CDR3aa: CSASLAGVNEQFF

j_gene: TRBJ2-2
d_gene: NA
abundance: many
v_gene: TRBV12-3/TRBV12-4
CDR3nt: TGTGCCAGCAGCCCGGGCCCCGGGGAGCTGTTTTTT
CDR3aa: CASSPGPGELFF